Shown below are 11 T cell receptor beta chains from a single sample sequenced in a study of cytomegalovirus exposure and HLA in healthy donors. Use of 60 Vbeta and 13 Jbeta primers characterized the PCR. Some clones are missing from TCRdb's copy, which holds only in-frame ones; the method was immunoSEQ multiplex PCR. The sample carries roughly 110,000 clones, 70% to 80% recorded once. Sequenced material: PBMCs. The source is a man aged 55-75 years in good health and CMV-seronegative.

The V call is TRBV9, the J call TRBJ1-6, with 12 positions matching TRBD1. The V gene's germline CDR1 is SGDLS and CDR2 YYNGEE. This CDR3 has 17 amino acids. V gave up 3 bases and J gave up 1 base; unmatched junction bases: 2. CDR3 loop: CASSGGQGASYNSPLHF. CDR3 coding DNA: TGTGCCAGCAGCGGGGGACAGGGGGCTTCCTATAATTCACCCCTCCACTTT.

This CDR3 is CASSYLGGQYEQYF. CDR3 in DNA: TGTGCCAGCAGTTACCTGGGAGGGCAGTACGAGCAGTACTTC. J is TRBJ2-7 and V is TRBV6-6; 7 nucleotides align to TRBD2. This CDR3 contains 14 residues. Germline CDR1 is MNHNY and CDR2 is SVGAGI (reference sequence). V shed 2 bases and J 4 bases; nucleotides not matched to a gene: 5.

The chain couples TRBV2 to TRBJ2-7; D uncertain. The CDR3 runs 14 residues. V dropped 1 base and J dropped 1 base, with 8 bases sitting between them. The germline V gene encodes CDR1 SNHLY and CDR2 FYNNEI. The DNA of the CDR3 is TGTGCCAGCAGTGAAGGTACCGAGTCCTACGAGCAGTACTTC. This codes for CASSEGTESYEQYF.

J is TRBJ1-5 and V is TRBV5-6; D uncertain. Germline loops: CDR1 SGHDT, CDR2 YYEEEE. V lost 5 bases and J 9 bases, leaving 18 bases between the germline ends. CDR3 length: 14 residues. CDR3 nucleotides: TGTGCCAGCAGAGAATGGGCGGGAGGGAGGCCCCAGCATTTT. Protein product: CASREWAGGRPQHF.

The rearrangement joins TRBV11-2 to TRBJ1-6; a weak D match, TRBD1 (5 bases). Trimming shortened V by 4 bases and J by 6 bases, and 10 bases separated the two germline ends. Germline V gene lookup returns CDR1 SGHAT and CDR2 FQNNGV. The CDR3 is 14 residues long. The CDR3 reads CASSSRQPNSPLHF. CDR3 sequence (DNA): TGTGCCAGCAGCTCCCGACAGCCTAATTCACCCCTCCACTTT.

This chain uses TRBV7-3 with TRBJ2-5, with D perhaps matching TRBD1 (6 bases). Trimming removed 4 bases from V and 6 bases from J, with 15 bases in between. The CDR3 is 14 residues long. Per the germline V gene, CDR1 is SGHTA and CDR2 is FQGTGA. Here the CDR3 reads CASSSDRFSKTQYF. In DNA, the CDR3 is TGTGCCAGCAGCTCCGACAGGTTTAGCAAGACCCAGTACTTC.

This chain links TRBV6-4 with TRBJ2-3; TRBD2 agrees at 9 bases. CDR3 length: 14 amino acids. CDR1 and CDR2 from the germline V gene are MRHNA and SNTAGT. Losses at the gene ends were 2 bases for V and 4 bases for J; bases not matched to a gene: 1. CDR3 region: CASSDGGGADTQYF. DNA of the CDR3: TGTGCCAGCAGTGACGGCGGGGGGGCAGATACGCAGTATTTT.

With respect to this clone: Germline and junction disagree at one end, which may indicate a read error. Other DNA sequences in the sample encode the same CDR3. V is TRBV7-9 and J is TRBJ1-2, with D possibly being TRBD1 (6 bases). The CDR3 consists of 13 residues. Germline values: CDR1 SEHNR, CDR2 FQNEAQ (reference sequence). This CDR3 reads CASSPGQNYGYTF. For the CDR3, the DNA is TGTGCCAGCAGCCCCGGACAGAACTATGGCTATACCTTC. The entire variable domain, with the rest obtained from reference TRBV7-9 and TRBJ1-2, is as follows: DTGVSQNPRHKITKRGQNVTFRCDPISEHNRLYWYRQTLGQGPEFLTYFQNEAQLEKSRLLSDRFSAERPKGSFSTLEIQRTEQGDSAMYLCASSPGQNYGYTFGSGTRLTVV.

This clone was counted once. The CDR3 sequence: CSVRTGQFSGELFF. The CDR3 DNA follows: TGCAGCGTCCGAACGGGACAGTTTTCTGGGGAGCTGTTTTTT. The chain joins TRBV29-1 to TRBJ2-2; 7 bases are a match to TRBD1. From germline, CDR1 is SQVTM and CDR2 ANQGSEA. There are 14 residues in the CDR3. V trimming: 6 bases; J trimming: 8 bases; junction bases outside the gene matches: 12.

The rearrangement joins TRBV2 to TRBJ1-1; no reliable D call. V lost 6 bases to trimming and J lost 6 bases, with 14 bases between them. Looked up from germline, CDR1 is SNHLY and CDR2 is FYNNEI. The CDR3 runs 13 residues. CDR3 DNA sequence: TGTGCCAGCAGGCCCGAGCTTGCGCCTGAAGCTTTCTTT. This sequence encodes CASRPELAPEAFF. The entire variable domain, with the rest obtained from reference TRBV2 and TRBJ1-1, is as follows: EPEVTQTPSHQVTQMGQEVILRCVPISNHLYFYWYRQILGQKVEFLVSFYNNEISEKSEIFDDQFSVERPDGSNFTLKIRSTKLEDSAMYFCASRPELAPEAFFGQGTRLTVV.

The chain couples TRBV4-2 to TRBJ1-5; D is perhaps TRBD1 (5 bases). V was trimmed by 2 bases and J by 1 base, leaving 15 bases between them. This CDR3 comprises 17 residues. Germline CDR1 and CDR2: LGHNA and YNFKEQ. The CDR3 region is CASSQYLGGMSNQPQHF. CDR3 in DNA: TGTGCCAGCAGCCAATATCTCGGGGGTATGAGCAATCAGCCCCAGCATTTT.